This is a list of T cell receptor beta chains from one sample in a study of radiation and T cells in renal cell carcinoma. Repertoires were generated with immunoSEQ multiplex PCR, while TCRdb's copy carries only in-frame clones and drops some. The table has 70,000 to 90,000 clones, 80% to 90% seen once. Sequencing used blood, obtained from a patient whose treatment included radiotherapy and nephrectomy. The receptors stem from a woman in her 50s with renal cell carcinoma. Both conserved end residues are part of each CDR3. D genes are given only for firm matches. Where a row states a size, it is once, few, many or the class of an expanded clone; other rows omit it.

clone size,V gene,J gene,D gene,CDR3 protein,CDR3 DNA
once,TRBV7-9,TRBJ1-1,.,CASSRPGTQNTEAFF,TGTGCCAGCAGCCGGCCCGGGACTCAGAACACTGAAGCTTTCTTT
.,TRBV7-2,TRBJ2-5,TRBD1,CASSYLPPTGAYQETQYF,TGTGCCAGCAGCTATTTACCTCCGACAGGGGCTTATCAAGAGACCCAGTACTTC
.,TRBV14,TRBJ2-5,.,CASSPRLVEGTQYF,TGTGCCAGCAGCCCCCGACTAGTTGAGGGGACCCAGTACTTC
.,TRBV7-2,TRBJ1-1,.,CASSLVGRYTEAFF,TGTGCCAGCAGCTTAGTGGGCAGGTACACTGAAGCTTTCTTT
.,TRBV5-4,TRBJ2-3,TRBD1,CASSLGPGQGITDTQYF,TGTGCCAGCAGCTTGGGGCCTGGACAGGGAATCACAGATACGCAGTATTTT
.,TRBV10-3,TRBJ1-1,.,CAISVNTEAFF,TGTGCCATCAGTGTAAACACTGAAGCTTTCTTT
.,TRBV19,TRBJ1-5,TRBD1,CASRETPGQRNQPQHF,TGTGCCAGTAGAGAAACCCCGGGACAGCGCAATCAGCCCCAGCATTTT
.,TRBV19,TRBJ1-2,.,CASSISAGGYTF,TGTGCCAGTAGTATATCGGCGGGGGGCTACACCTTC
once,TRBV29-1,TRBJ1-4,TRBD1,CSARDRLNEKLFF,TGCAGCGCCCGGGACAGGCTCAATGAAAAACTGTTTTTT
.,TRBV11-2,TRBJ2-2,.,CASSGRGSNTGELFF,TGTGCCAGCTCGGGCCGGGGGTCAAACACCGGGGAGCTGTTTTTT
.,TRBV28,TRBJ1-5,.,CASRIRTVNSNQPQHF,TGTGCCAGCAGGATCAGGACAGTTAATAGCAATCAGCCCCAGCATTTT
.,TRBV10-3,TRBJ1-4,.,CAISQGIDNEKLFF,TGTGCCATCAGCCAGGGGATTGATAATGAAAAACTGTTTTTT
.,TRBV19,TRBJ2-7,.,CASSIEAGAYEQYF,TGTGCCAGTAGTATAGAGGCAGGGGCCTACGAGCAGTACTTC
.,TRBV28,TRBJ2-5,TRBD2,CASSSHASGSETQYF,TGTGCCAGCAGTTCCCACGCTAGCGGGAGTGAGACCCAGTACTTC
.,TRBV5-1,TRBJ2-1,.,CASSLQEYNEQFF,TGCGCCAGCAGCCTACAGGAATACAATGAGCAGTTCTTC
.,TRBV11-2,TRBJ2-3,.,CASSLELEDTQYF,TGTGCCAGCAGCTTAGAACTGGAAGATACGCAGTATTTT
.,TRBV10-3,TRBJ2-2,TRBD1,CAIRSGTENTGELFF,TGTGCCATCAGATCCGGGACAGAGAACACCGGGGAGCTGTTTTTT
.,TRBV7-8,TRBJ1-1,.,CASSFTRRGTEAFF,TGTGCCAGCAGCTTCACACGGCGGGGCACTGAAGCTTTCTTT
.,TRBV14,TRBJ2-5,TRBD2,CASSLGLAGGRETQYF,TGTGCCAGCAGCCTAGGACTAGCGGGGGGTCGAGAGACCCAGTACTTC
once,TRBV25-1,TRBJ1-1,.,CASSGQGGVTEAFF,TGTGCCAGCAGTGGCCAGGGTGGGGTCACTGAAGCTTTCTTT
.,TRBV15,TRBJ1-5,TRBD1,CATSSGYRGIQPQHF,TGTGCCACCAGCAGTGGATACAGGGGAATTCAGCCCCAGCATTTT
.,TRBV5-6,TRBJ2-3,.,CASSFGQFRDTQYF,TGTGCCAGCAGCTTTGGGCAGTTCAGAGATACGCAGTATTTT
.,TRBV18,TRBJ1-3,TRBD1,CASSPSTGGFGNTIYF,TGTGCCAGCTCACCTTCTACAGGGGGCTTTGGAAACACCATATATTTT
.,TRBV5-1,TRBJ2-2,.,CASSLFLGSTGELFF,TGCGCCAGCAGCTTGTTCCTAGGTAGCACCGGGGAGCTGTTTTTT
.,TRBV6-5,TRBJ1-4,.,CASSGLPANEKLFF,TGTGCCAGCAGTGGGCTTCCAGCTAATGAAAAACTGTTTTTT
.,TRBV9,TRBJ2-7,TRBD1,CASSGTGRNEQYF,TGTGCCAGCAGCGGGACAGGGCGGAACGAGCAGTACTTC
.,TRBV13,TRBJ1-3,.,CASSLATGNPSGNTIYF,TGTGCCAGCAGCCTCGCAACAGGGAACCCCTCTGGAAACACCATATATTTT
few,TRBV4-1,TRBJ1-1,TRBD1,CASSQTGEGTEAFF,TGCGCCAGCAGCCAAACAGGGGAGGGCACTGAAGCTTTCTTT
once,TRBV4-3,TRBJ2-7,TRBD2,CASSQSLASGEQGQYF,TGCGCCAGCAGCCAGTCCCTGGCTAGCGGGGAGCAGGGGCAGTACTTC
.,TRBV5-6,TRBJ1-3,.,CASSLAGGVMDTIYF,TGTGCCAGCAGCTTGGCCGGCGGGGTCATGGACACCATATATTTT
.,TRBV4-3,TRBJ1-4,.,CASSEAGSPVGKLFF,TGCGCCAGCAGCGAAGCCGGGTCCCCGGTAGGAAAACTGTTTTTT
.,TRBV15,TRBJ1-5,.,CATSKQPTANSNQPQHF,TGTGCCACCAGCAAACAACCGACAGCCAATAGCAATCAGCCCCAGCATTTT
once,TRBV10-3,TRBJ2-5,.,CAISLDKLQETQYF,TGTGCCATCAGCCTGGACAAGCTCCAAGAGACCCAGTACTTC
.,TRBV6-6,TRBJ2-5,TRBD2,CASSPGGDQETQYF,TGTGCCAGCAGTCCCGGGGGGGACCAAGAGACCCAGTACTTC
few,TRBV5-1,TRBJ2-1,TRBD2,CASSTLAGSYNEQFF,TGCGCCAGCAGCACACTAGCGGGGTCCTACAATGAGCAGTTCTTC
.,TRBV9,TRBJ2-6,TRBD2,CASSPLTRGGYGANVLTF,TGTGCCAGCAGCCCTCTCACTCGCGGGGGGTATGGGGCCAACGTCCTGACTTTC
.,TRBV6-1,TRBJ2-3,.,CASNRVGGTDTQYF,TGTGCCAGCAACAGGGTCGGGGGAACAGATACGCAGTATTTT
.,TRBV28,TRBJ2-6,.,CASSPQGFGANVLTF,TGTGCCAGCAGTCCGCAGGGGTTTGGGGCCAACGTCCTGACTTTC
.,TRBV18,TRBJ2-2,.,CASSPEAPNTGELFF,TGTGCCAGCTCACCGGAGGCTCCGAACACCGGGGAGCTGTTTTTT
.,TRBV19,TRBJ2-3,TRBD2,CASTGTSGVTDTQYF,TGTGCCAGTACCGGGACTAGCGGGGTCACAGATACGCAGTATTTT
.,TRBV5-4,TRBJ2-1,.,CASSSQGYNEQFF,TGTGCCAGCAGCTCCCAAGGTTACAATGAGCAGTTCTTC
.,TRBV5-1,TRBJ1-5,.,CASSLNSNQPQHF,TGCGCCAGCAGCTTGAATAGCAATCAGCCCCAGCATTTT
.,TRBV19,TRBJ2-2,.,CASTVTGELFF,TGTGCCAGTACGGTCACCGGGGAGCTGTTTTTT
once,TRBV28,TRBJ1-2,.,CASSLDGANYGYTF,TGTGCCAGCAGTCTAGACGGAGCTAACTATGGCTACACCTTC
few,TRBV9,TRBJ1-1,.,CASSVSTGEAFF,TGTGCCAGCAGCGTCAGTACGGGGGAAGCTTTCTTT
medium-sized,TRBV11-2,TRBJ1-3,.,CASSLAEGNTIYF,TGTGCCAGCAGCCTGGCTGAGGGAAACACCATATATTTT
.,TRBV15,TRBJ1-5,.,CATSRGQQPQHF,TGTGCCACCAGCAGAGGACAGCAGCCCCAGCATTTT
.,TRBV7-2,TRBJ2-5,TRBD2,CASSLVSGRETQYF,TGTGCCAGCAGCTTAGTTTCCGGGAGGGAGACCCAGTACTTC
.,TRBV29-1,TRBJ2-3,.,CSASLPGGSTDTQYF,TGCAGCGCTAGCCTCCCGGGCGGGAGCACAGATACGCAGTATTTT
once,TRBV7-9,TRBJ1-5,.,CASSQAGGRGQPQHF,TGTGCCAGCAGCCAGGCGGGGGGGCGCGGCCAGCCCCAGCATTTT
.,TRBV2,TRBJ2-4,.,CASMGSSKSKNIQYF,TGTGCCAGCATGGGTTCATCTAAGTCCAAAAACATTCAGTACTTC
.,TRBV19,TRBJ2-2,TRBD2,CASSQIAGSGGELFF,TGTGCCAGTAGTCAGATAGCGGGGTCCGGCGGGGAGCTGTTTTTT
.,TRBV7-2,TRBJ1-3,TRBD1,CASSSQTGGEGNTIYF,TGTGCCAGCAGCTCTCAGACAGGGGGAGAAGGAAACACCATATATTTT
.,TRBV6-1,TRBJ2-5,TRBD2,CASGRLADSQETQYF,TGTGCCAGTGGGAGACTAGCGGACTCTCAAGAGACCCAGTACTTC
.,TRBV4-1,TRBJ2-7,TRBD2,CASSRTPASGSLYEQYF,TGCGCCAGCAGCCGTACTCCGGCGAGCGGGAGTCTTTACGAGCAGTACTTC
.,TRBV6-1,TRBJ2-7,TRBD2,CASSEVGGGSYEQYF,TGTGCCAGCAGTGAAGTGGGCGGGGGTTCCTACGAGCAGTACTTC
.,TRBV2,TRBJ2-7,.,CASSESWQVTGSYEQYF,TGTGCCAGCAGTGAATCCTGGCAGGTGACTGGTAGTTACGAGCAGTACTTC